This is a list of T cell receptor beta chains from one sample in a study of T cells expressing NK-cell markers. Reprocessing the 5' RACE reads, TCRdb reports a single entry for every CDR3 protein and omits DNA. The sample's table shows some 140,000 distinct CDR3 sequences. Specimen: blood T cells: a sorted CD56 or NKG2C T cell subset, CD4+ or CD8+ T cells, or bulk PBMC T cells (not recorded which). The receptors originated from a woman between 50 and 59 years old in good health. The CDR3 runs from the conserved cysteine through the conserved F or W.

v_gene	j_gene	CDR3aa
TRBV25-1	TRBJ2-1	CASSFGLDEQFF
TRBV21-1	TRBJ2-3	CASSKDSGRLDTQYF
TRBV10-3	TRBJ1-5	CAMPSGTPVAYSNQPQHF
TRBV12-3/TRBV12-4	TRBJ2-7	CASSFTHGRSYEQYF
TRBV3-1	TRBJ2-1	CASSHIQGFLDEQFF
TRBV6-2/TRBV6-3	TRBJ2-1	CASSSSSGSDYNEQFF
TRBV4-1	TRBJ1-1	CASSHRGVNTEAFF
TRBV11-2	TRBJ2-5	CASSWGAGRETQYF
TRBV27	TRBJ1-5	CASSLLGGSQPQHF
TRBV14	TRBJ2-1	CASSQYVEGYNEQFF
TRBV7-9	TRBJ2-2	CASGADTNTGELFF
TRBV11-2	TRBJ2-3	CASSLETGSTDTQYF
TRBV7-3	TRBJ2-3	CASTPSRDTQYF
TRBV24-1	TRBJ2-3	CATSDRSTGEDTQYF
TRBV11-2	TRBJ2-3	CASSLGYRDRGADTQYF
TRBV3-1	TRBJ1-1	CASTSSGTGAVEAFF
TRBV2	TRBJ1-4	CASAGVDATNEKLFF
TRBV5-6	TRBJ1-5	CASSLDGGQPQHF
TRBV24-1	TRBJ2-1	CATSGTGESGEQFF
TRBV3-1	TRBJ2-1	CASSQAIYNEQFF
TRBV27	TRBJ2-7	CGSQGERSYEQYF
TRBV6-1	TRBJ2-5	CASSEKLADLPGETQYF
TRBV27	TRBJ2-2	CASRGGGREGNTGELFF
TRBV5-1	TRBJ2-2	CASSFETGGNTGELFF
TRBV24-1	TRBJ1-2	CATSGSDSHRYGYTF
TRBV4-1	TRBJ2-7	CASSPSGESTYEQYF
TRBV7-3	TRBJ1-1	CASSLYTNTEAFF
TRBV18	TRBJ2-7	CAIEGRSYEQYF
TRBV7-8	TRBJ2-2	CASTEGARTGELFF
TRBV12-3/TRBV12-4	TRBJ1-2	CASSGDIPYGYTF
TRBV2	TRBJ2-2	CASSVGSAGELFF
TRBV11-2	TRBJ2-6	CASSLVGFGTSVTGANVLTF
TRBV7-9	TRBJ2-7	CASSLVGAGSSYEQYF
TRBV27	TRBJ1-1	CASSLTLTNTEAFF
TRBV6-1	TRBJ2-6	CASSEVSGANVLTF
TRBV24-1	TRBJ2-7	CATRRGQDYEQYF
TRBV20-1	TRBJ1-3	CSARTESDESGNTIYF
TRBV3-1	TRBJ2-3	CASSPLAGASTDTQYF
TRBV7-2	TRBJ2-3	CASIPGLAGGLDTQYF
TRBV5-5	TRBJ2-5	CASSPPQETQYF
TRBV4-1	TRBJ2-2	CASSWIASNTGELFF
TRBV28	TRBJ2-6	CAKTGTGVSGANVLTF
TRBV24-1	TRBJ2-1	CATSDFLASGVNEQFF
TRBV12-3/TRBV12-4	TRBJ2-1	CASNTAGTSGIPGFNEQFF
TRBV12-3/TRBV12-4	TRBJ1-4	CASSPQGAFEKLFF
TRBV11-2	TRBJ2-2	CASSLDRDRVFTGELFF
TRBV6-1	TRBJ2-4	CASSEWENIQYF
TRBV19	TRBJ2-5	CASSSLKTGGWETQYF
TRBV29-1	TRBJ2-7	CSVDGEDRGHVAGGPYEQYF
TRBV5-1	TRBJ1-2	CASSLGQGVDGYTF
TRBV7-8	TRBJ2-5	CAAGSVYQETQYF
TRBV27	TRBJ1-2	CASRLTGGHGYTF
TRBV6-1	TRBJ2-1	CASSDSRQIYNEQFF
TRBV7-9	TRBJ1-1	CASSSTTGRTEAFF
TRBV7-6	TRBJ1-3	CASSPAAGSGNTIYF
TRBV19	TRBJ2-5	CASSIGSSGPQEIESYF
TRBV6-5	TRBJ1-1	CASSPLRERLEAFF